The 15 T cell receptor beta chains listed next were all sequenced from one sample in a study of CD8 T cells in Susac syndrome. Random-hexamer reverse transcription was applied to roughly 0.45 to 1 ug RNA. TCRdb itself ran the immunoSEQ multiplex PCR reads through MiXCR, one entry per CDR3 protein. The sample includes approximately 75,000 distinct CDR3 sequences, over 90% of them seen just once. Sequencing was carried out using CD8+ T cells from PBMCs. The receptors were sampled from a human donor in good health.

This chain links TRBV4-1 with TRBJ2-7; the D gene is possibly TRBD2 (5 bases). The CDR3 loop spans 14 amino acids. Germline lookup yields CDR1 MGHRA and CDR2 YSYEKL. The germline V and J ends were trimmed by 1 base and 1 base, with 8 bases remaining between them. The CDR3 DNA reads as TGCGCCAGCAGCCAAGTAGAGGGATCCTACGAGCAGTACTTC. It codes for CASSQVEGSYEQYF.

The chain combines TRBV7-9 with TRBJ1-6, with a weak D call TRBD1 (5 bases). From germline, CDR1 is SEHNR and CDR2 FQNEAQ (reference sequence). The V end was cut by 5 bases, the J end by 5 bases, with 13 bases between. This CDR3 comprises 15 residues. Here the CDR3 DNA reads TGTGCCAGCAGCCCCGGGGCGGGACATAATTCACCCCTCCACTTT. Translating it yields CASSPGAGHNSPLHF.

The chain recombines TRBV6-5 with TRBJ1-4; D might be TRBD1 (5 bases). This CDR3 region has 15 residues. V lost 6 bases to trimming and J lost 10 bases, with 21 bases between them. Germline lookup yields CDR1 MNHEY and CDR2 SVGAGI. The CDR3 DNA reads as TGTGCCAGCAGCAAGATACTCTACCGGACATTAAAACTGTTTTTT. Translating it yields CASSKILYRTLKLFF.

This clonotype was seen more than once but under ten times. The chain combines TRBV2 with TRBJ2-5; tentative D call: TRBD1 (6 bases). Trimming left V 0 bases short and J 2 bases short, with 13 bases between. The CDR3 loop spans 16 amino acids. Germline V gene lookup returns CDR1 SNHLY and CDR2 FYNNEI. The CDR3 region is CASSEAPRDKQETQYF. The CDR3 DNA reads as TGTGCCAGCAGTGAAGCACCAAGGGACAAGCAAGAGACCCAGTACTTC.

The chain joins TRBV6-5 to TRBJ2-2; 9 bases fit TRBD2. Germline V lookup: CDR1 MNHEY, CDR2 SVGAGI. V shed 0 bases, J shed 6 bases, and the junction held 11 bases outside the gene matches. This CDR3 contains 18 residues. As DNA, the CDR3 is TGTGCCAGCAGTTACTCGAGGGTGGTAGCGGGGGTCGCCGGGGAGCTGTTTTTT. This gives the protein CASSYSRVVAGVAGELFF.

This clonotype was counted a single time. The rearrangement links TRBV2 to TRBJ2-7; TRBD1 agrees at 7 bases. V was pared by 6 bases and J by 0 bases, with 8 bases of the junction left unmatched. CDR3 length equals 15 residues. The germline CDR1 and CDR2 sequences are SNHLY and FYNNEI. The CDR3 loop reads CASRLGQSSSYEQYF. CDR3 nucleotides: TGTGCCAGCAGGTTGGGACAGTCAAGCTCCTACGAGCAGTACTTC. The whole variable domain, filled in from reference TRBV2 and TRBJ2-7, reads EPEVTQTPSHQVTQMGQEVILRCVPISNHLYFYWYRQILGQKVEFLVSFYNNEISEKSEIFDDQFSVERPDGSNFTLKIRSTKLEDSAMYFCASRLGQSSSYEQYFGPGTRLTVT.

The genes are TRBV29-1 and TRBJ2-5; 10 bases match TRBD2. The CDR3 has 15 amino acids. Germline V lookup: CDR1 SQVTM, CDR2 ANQGSEA. Trimming at V came to 3 bases and at J to 4 bases, leaving 8 bases not matched to a gene. The CDR3 sequence: CSVDPLAGARETQYF. DNA of the CDR3: TGCAGCGTTGATCCCCTAGCGGGGGCGAGAGAGACCCAGTACTTC. The variable domain in full, with the rest retrieved from reference TRBV29-1 and TRBJ2-5, is SAVISQKPSRDICQRGTSLTIQCQVDSQVTMMFWYRQQPGQSLTLIATANQGSEATYESGFVIDKFPISRPNLTFSTLTVSNMSPEDSSIYLCSVDPLAGARETQYFGPGTRLLVL.

V gene TRBV12-3 or TRBV12-4 combines with J gene TRBJ2-3; 13 bases map to TRBD2. The CDR3 runs to 18 residues. Trimming took 4 bases from V and 1 from J; bases not matched to a gene: 8. The DNA for the CDR3 is TGTGCCAGCAGTTCCAAACAGGGACTAGCGGGGCGCACAGATACGCAGTATTTT. Translating gives CASSSKQGLAGRTDTQYF.

The genes are TRBV3-1 and TRBJ1-2; a weak D match, TRBD1 (6 bases). Germline lookup yields CDR1 LGHDT and CDR2 YNNKEL (reference sequence). Deletions cut 8 bases from V and 3 bases from J, with 7 bases between. The CDR3 is made up of 11 amino acids. The CDR3 sequence is CASGGYYGYTF. CDR3 sequence (DNA): TGTGCCAGCGGGGGCTACTATGGCTACACCTTC.

The chain employs TRBV7-9 and TRBJ2-2, with 7 positions matching TRBD1. CDR3 length equals 14 residues. The junction had 5 bases not matched to a gene; V was cut back by 3 bases and J by 7 bases. Germline CDR1 SEHNR, CDR2 FQNEAQ (reference sequence). CDR3 in amino acids: CASSFDRANGELFF. DNA for the CDR3: TGTGCCAGCAGCTTCGACAGGGCCAACGGGGAGCTGTTTTTT.

The chain recombines TRBV24-1 with TRBJ1-1; D might be TRBD1 (6 bases). V lost 2 bases and J lost 1, with 10 bases in between. The CDR3 is 15 amino acids. In germline, CDR1 is KGHDR, CDR2 SFDVKD. This chain's CDR3 is CATSDSRTANTEAFF. The CDR3 region has the DNA TGTGCCACCAGTGATTCGAGGACAGCGAACACTGAAGCTTTCTTT.

V and J are TRBV6-4 and TRBJ2-7, with D possibly being TRBD2 (5 bases). This CDR3 is 14 amino acids long. Trimming stripped 3 bases from V and 0 bases from J, with 9 bases between. In germline, CDR1 is MRHNA, CDR2 SNTAGT. CDR3 in DNA: TGTGCCAGCAGTGAGGAAGGGAGCTCCTACGAGCAGTACTTC. Translated: CASSEEGSSYEQYF.

V usage is TRBV19 and J usage is TRBJ2-3, with D perhaps being TRBD1 or TRBD2 (5 bases each). The CDR3 spans 13 residues. V was clipped by 5 bases and J by 2 bases, with 8 bases between them. The germline gives CDR1 LNHDA, CDR2 SQIVND (reference sequence). CDR3 bases: TGTGCCAGTAGTTCGGGACCCACAGATACGCAGTATTTT. The encoded protein is CASSSGPTDTQYF. Variable domain in full (rest from reference TRBV19 and TRBJ2-3): DGGITQSPKYLFRKEGQNVTLSCEQNLNHDAMYWYRQDPGQGLRLIYYSQIVNDFQKGDIAEGYSVSREKKESFPLTVTSAQKNPTAFYLCASSSGPTDTQYFGPGTRLTVL.

The chain has TRBV28 and TRBJ1-1, with 9 bases aligning to TRBD1. CDR1 and CDR2 from the germline V gene are MDHEN and SYDVKM. The CDR3 sequence is 15 residues long. Trimming took 3 bases from V and 5 from J; bases not matched to a gene: 7. The CDR3 sequence is CASSLGQGDGTEAFF. CDR3 coding DNA: TGTGCCAGCAGTTTGGGACAGGGTGATGGAACTGAAGCTTTCTTT.

V usage is TRBV4-3 and J usage is TRBJ1-2, with 7 nucleotides matching TRBD1. The CDR3 length is 16 residues. V was pared by 0 bases and J by 4 bases, with 8 bases of the junction left unmatched. CDR1 and CDR2 (germline): LGHNA, YSLEER. CDR3 region: CASSQDYSGDSYGYTF. The CDR3 nucleotides are TGCGCCAGCAGCCAAGATTATTCCGGGGACAGCTATGGCTACACCTTC.